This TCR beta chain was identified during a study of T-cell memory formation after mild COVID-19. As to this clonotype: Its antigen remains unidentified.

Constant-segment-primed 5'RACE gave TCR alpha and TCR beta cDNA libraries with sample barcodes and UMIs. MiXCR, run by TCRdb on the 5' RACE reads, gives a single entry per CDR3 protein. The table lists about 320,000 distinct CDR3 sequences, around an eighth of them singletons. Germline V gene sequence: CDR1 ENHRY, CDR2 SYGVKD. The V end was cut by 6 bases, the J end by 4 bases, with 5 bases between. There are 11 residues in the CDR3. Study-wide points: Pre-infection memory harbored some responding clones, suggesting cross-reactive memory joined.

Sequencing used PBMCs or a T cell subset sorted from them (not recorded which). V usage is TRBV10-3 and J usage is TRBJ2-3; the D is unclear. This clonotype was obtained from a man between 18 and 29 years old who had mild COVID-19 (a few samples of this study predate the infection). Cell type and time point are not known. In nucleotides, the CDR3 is TGTGCCATCAGGAGCGCAGATACGCAGTATTTT. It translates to CAIRSADTQYF.